This T cell receptor beta chain was captured in a study of a mutant IDH1 vaccine in newly diagnosed glioma. Background on the study: V12 occurred at week 35 and V13 at week 47.

V lost 3 bases and J 5 bases, leaving 10 bases between the germline ends. The CDR3 length is 13 residues. The V gene's germline CDR1 is SNHLY and CDR2 FYNNEI. The time point: week 35, safety follow-up. Vaccinated patients received 300 ug of mutant IDH1 20-mer peptide per dose, with topical imiquimod. The astrocytomas were IDH1-mutant, ATRX-negative, and WHO grade 3 or 4. Study-wide findings and caveats: The study observed vaccine-induced immune responses in just over 90% of patients. Changes in the top peripheral T cell clonotypes seemingly had no bearing on pseudoprogression.

Clones were read by immunoSEQ multiplex PCR, and TCRdb kept only the in-frame ones, dropping some. Here the sample spans tens of thousands of clones, 65% to 90% being singletons. Comment on this clone: The antigen is unknown.

The rearrangement links TRBV2 to TRBJ2-5; D might be TRBD2 (6 bases). The TCR originated in a woman in her thirties or forties with glioma. Some clones in this sample may be carry-over from other donors' samples. The sequencing used PBMCs, collected from a glioma patient whose treatment included an IDH1 peptide vaccine. The CDR3 bases are TGTGCCAGCAGTGATTTTGGGGGGGAGACCCAGTACTTC. This codes for CASSDFGGETQYF.